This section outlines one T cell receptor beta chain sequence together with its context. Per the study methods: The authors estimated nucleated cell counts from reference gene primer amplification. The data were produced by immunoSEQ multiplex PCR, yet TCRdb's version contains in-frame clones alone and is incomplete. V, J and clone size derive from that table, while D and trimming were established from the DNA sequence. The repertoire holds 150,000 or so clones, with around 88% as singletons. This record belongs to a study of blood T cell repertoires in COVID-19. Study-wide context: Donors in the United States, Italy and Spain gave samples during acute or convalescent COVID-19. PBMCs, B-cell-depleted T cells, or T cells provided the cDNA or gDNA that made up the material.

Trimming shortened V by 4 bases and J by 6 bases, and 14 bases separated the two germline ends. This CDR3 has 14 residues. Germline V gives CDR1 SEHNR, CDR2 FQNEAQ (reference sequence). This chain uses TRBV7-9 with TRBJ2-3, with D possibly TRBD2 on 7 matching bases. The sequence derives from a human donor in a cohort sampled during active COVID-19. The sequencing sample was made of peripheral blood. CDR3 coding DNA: TGTGCCAGCAGCTCTACGGGGGGCCGGGATACGCAGTATTTT. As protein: CASSSTGGRDTQYF.